This entry lists 21 T cell receptor beta chains sequenced from one sample in a study of glioma-infiltrating T cells. TCR alpha and beta CDR3 regions were amplified from RNA using iRepertoire nested multiplex PCR. TCRdb re-called the multiplex PCR reads with MiXCR, one entry per CDR3 protein. The sample shows 45,000 or so distinct CDR3 sequences, approximately 20% of them seen only once. Sample: glioma tissue, nonneoplastic brain tissue, or PBMCs (not recorded which). The receptors stem from a human donor with low-grade glioma or glioblastoma, undergoing nonglioma brain surgery, or in good health (not recorded which).

In this sample, this clonotype turned up a few times. It may be a read error: a sequence one base away is much more abundant. The chain employs TRBV28 and TRBJ2-3; TRBD2 aligns across 8 bases. This CDR3 is 15 amino acids long. Germline V gene data show CDR1 as MDHEN and CDR2 as SYDVKM. The CDR3 DNA reads TGTGCCGGCAGTAGCCCCCGGGGGGGCTCCGATACGCAGTATTTT. Protein product: CAGSSPRGGSDTQYF. Full variable domain (remainder filled in from reference TRBV28 and TRBJ2-3): DVKVTQSSRYLVKRTGEKVFLECVQDMDHENMFWYRQDPGLGLRLIYFSYDVKMKEKGDIPEGYSVSREKKERFSLILESASTNQTSMYLCAGSSPRGGSDTQYFGPGTRLTVL.

With respect to this clonotype: This may be a read error, as it is one base from a much larger clone. This sequence joins TRBV7-9 and TRBJ2-7; 7 bases align to TRBD1. This CDR3 region has 14 residues. Losses at the gene ends were 2 bases for V and 1 base for J; bases not matched to a gene: 2. Germline values: CDR1 SEHNR, CDR2 FQNEAQ (reference sequence). The CDR3: CASSLRDRSYEQYF. The CDR3 region has the DNA TGTGCCAGCAGCTTAAGGGACAGATCCTACGAGCAGTACTTC.

This clonotype is termed medium-sized. The gene calls are TRBV24-1 and TRBJ2-3; 7 bases fit TRBD1. The CDR3 spans 14 residues. V shed 3 bases, J shed 5 bases, and the junction held 4 bases outside the gene matches. The germline V gene encodes CDR1 KGHDR and CDR2 SFDVKD. CDR3 nucleotides: TGTGCCACCAGTGATGACAGGGTTGGAGATACGCAGTATTTT. As protein: CATSDDRVGDTQYF.

In its sample, this clonotype was seen a few times. This sequence joins TRBV3-1 and TRBJ2-5; possible D gene TRBD1, 5 bases. Deletions cut 2 bases from V and 4 bases from J, with 11 bases between. The germline V gene encodes CDR1 LGHDT and CDR2 YNNKEL (reference sequence). This CDR3 has 14 residues. The CDR3 spells CASSQNDRGETQYF. The CDR3 region has the DNA TGTGCCAGCAGCCAAAATGACAGAGGAGAGACCCAGTACTTC.

V is TRBV14 and J is TRBJ2-1; D is ambiguous. The DNA end is more similar to TRBJ2-7, so the J call may be wrong. The germline CDR1 and CDR2 sequences are SGHDN and FVKESK. This CDR3 spans 13 amino acids. This CDR3 reads CASSQGGFYEQYF. The CDR3 DNA reads as TGTGCCAGCAGCCAAGGGGGATTTTACGAGCAGTACTTC.

This clonotype was detected ten times or more. CDR3: CASSARQGEGYTF. In DNA, the CDR3 is TGTGCCAGCAGCGCTCGACAGGGAGAGGGCTACACCTTC. The chain couples TRBV7-8 to TRBJ1-2; 7 bases are a match to TRBD1. Germline lookup yields CDR1 SGHVS and CDR2 FQNEAQ. This CDR3 contains 13 residues. V lost 5 bases and J lost 8; bases outside the gene matches: 8.

The genes are TRBV12-3 or TRBV12-4 and TRBJ2-1; D unresolved. The V end was cut by 4 bases, the J end by 10 bases, with 17 bases between. The CDR3 spans 14 residues. DNA for the CDR3: TGTGCCAGCAGTTCCTCTCCTCTGTTGGTCGAGCAGTTCTTC. This encodes CASSSSPLLVEQFF.

This clonotype was observed many times. This chain joins TRBV18 and TRBJ1-1; 8 bases align to TRBD1. Unmatched junction bases numbered 1, after V lost 3 bases and J lost 1 base. The CDR3 spans 14 residues. The V gene's germline CDR1 is KGHSH and CDR2 LQKENI. CDR3 sequence: CASSPGTGNTEAFF. In nucleotides, the CDR3 is TGTGCCAGCTCACCCGGGACAGGGAACACTGAAGCTTTCTTT.

This clonotype was found many times. The CDR3 DNA reads as TGTGCCAGCAGCTTACCGACAGGGACCGGGGAGACCCAGTACTTC. This encodes CASSLPTGTGETQYF. V gene TRBV7-6 combines with J gene TRBJ2-5; 7 positions match TRBD1. Germline CDR1 SGHVS, CDR2 FNYEAQ. This CDR3 is 15 amino acids long. V was clipped by 2 bases and J by 5 bases; unmatched bases: 8.

The chain joins TRBV12-3 or TRBV12-4 to TRBJ1-3, with D unclear. This CDR3 region has 14 residues. Trimming cost V 3 bases and J 1 base, with 7 bases left between them. The CDR3, as DNA: TGTGCCAGCAGTTTGACACTTTCTGGAAACACCATATATTTT. Protein: CASSLTLSGNTIYF.

The chain has TRBV11-1 and TRBJ1-6, with D possibly being TRBD1 (6 bases). Germline-derived CDR1 and CDR2 are SGHAT and FQDESV (reference sequence). Trimming removed 2 bases at V and 9 bases at J, with 23 bases between. The CDR3 contains 18 residues. The CDR3 reads CASSLLSGGQLLSSPLHF. The CDR3 coding sequence is TGTGCCAGCAGCTTATTATCCGGGGGGCAGCTACTTTCTTCACCCCTCCACTTT.

This clonotype was recorded at least ten times. The chain links TRBV5-6 to TRBJ2-1; a possible D gene is TRBD2 (6 bases). The CDR3 is made up of 16 amino acids. CDR1 is SGHDT, CDR2 YYEEEE, per germline. The V and J ends lost 3 bases and 3 bases respectively, with 16 bases between them. In nucleotides, the CDR3 is TGTGCCAGCAGCTATAATGGCCTAGCGAACTACAATGAGCAGTTCTTC. This codes for CASSYNGLANYNEQFF.

This clonotype came up many times. This chain joins TRBV4-1 and TRBJ1-4; no clear D gene. CDR1 and CDR2 (germline): MGHRA, YSYEKL. The CDR3 consists of 15 residues. Trimming pared 4 bases from V and 2 bases from J, leaving 11 bases between. The CDR3, as DNA: TGCGCCAGCAGCCTGGACCGGATTACTAATGAAAAACTGTTTTTT. Translated: CASSLDRITNEKLFF.

The chain links TRBV2 to TRBJ2-1, with 14 bases fitting TRBD2. The CDR3 is 17 amino acids. Germline CDR1 and CDR2: SNHLY and FYNNEI. Unmatched junction bases numbered 8, after V lost 7 bases and J lost 3 bases. The CDR3 DNA reads TGTGCCAGCACTATGACTAGCGGGGGGGCACTCTACAATGAGCAGTTCTTC. The encoded protein is CASTMTSGGALYNEQFF. Variable domain in full (rest from reference TRBV2 and TRBJ2-1): EPEVTQTPSHQVTQMGQEVILRCVPISNHLYFYWYRQILGQKVEFLVSFYNNEISEKSEIFDDQFSVERPDGSNFTLKIRSTKLEDSAMYFCASTMTSGGALYNEQFFGPGTRLTVL.

This clonotype was counted between two and nine times. The J gene is TRBJ1-2, the V gene TRBV12-3 or TRBV12-4; no clear D gene. V was trimmed by 2 bases and J by 0 bases, leaving 7 bases between them. The CDR3 is made up of 14 amino acids. Here the CDR3 reads CASSLWGSNYGYTF. CDR3 nucleotide sequence: TGTGCCAGCAGTTTATGGGGATCTAACTATGGCTACACCTTC.

V gene TRBV19 combines with J gene TRBJ1-2, with 7 bases that match TRBD1. The V gene end was trimmed by 6 bases and the J gene end by 4 bases; junction bases not matched to a gene: 20. Germline assignment: CDR1 LNHDA and CDR2 SQIVND (reference sequence). CDR3 length equals 18 residues. The CDR3 region has the DNA TGTGCCAGTAGAACCTCGCAGGGAGGGGGCCCAGGTTTCTATGGCTACACCTTC. Its translation: CASRTSQGGGPGFYGYTF.

Note on this clonotype: This may arise from a read error, as a much more abundant clone is one base away. This chain's CDR3 is CASSTPIQGASTNTQYF. The DNA of the CDR3 is TGTGCCAGTAGTACGCCAATACAGGGTGCGAGCACAAATACGCAGTATTTT. J is TRBJ2-3 and V is TRBV19; possible D gene TRBD1, 6 bases. Looked up from germline, CDR1 is LNHDA and CDR2 is SQIVND (reference sequence). This CDR3 is 17 amino acids long. The entire variable domain, with the rest obtained from reference TRBV19 and TRBJ2-3, is as follows: DGGITQSPKYLFRKEGQNVTLSCEQNLNHDAMYWYRQDPGQGLRLIYYSQIVNDFQKGDIAEGYSVSREKKESFPLTVTSAQKNPTAFYLCASSTPIQGASTNTQYFGPGTRLTVL.

On this clonotype itself: The junction differs from germline at one of its ends, possibly a read error. This chain uses TRBV7-9 with TRBJ1-1; weak D call: TRBD1 (5 bases). CDR3 length: 13 residues. From germline, CDR1 is SEHNR and CDR2 FQNEAQ (reference sequence). CDR3 nucleotides: TGTGCCATACAAGGAGGGACCCACACTGGAGCTTTCTTT. Its translation is CAIQGGTHTGAFF.

This clonotype was recorded many times. The CDR3 DNA reads TGTGCCGCCTCCCAGGGGGCGAACACTGAAGCTTTCTTT. Its protein is CAASQGANTEAFF. The chain uses TRBV7-6 and TRBJ1-1; 8 positions match TRBD1. The CDR3 contains 13 residues. The trim removed 11 bases at V and 1 base at J, leaving 6 bases unmatched. The germline gives CDR1 SGHVS, CDR2 FNYEAQ.

This clonotype was seen at least ten times. The chain recombines TRBV28 with TRBJ1-2; the match to TRBD1 covers 9 bases. This CDR3 has 16 residues. From germline, CDR1 is MDHEN and CDR2 SYDVKM. The trim removed 7 bases at V and 7 bases at J, leaving 16 bases unmatched. This CDR3 is CASISLGQGLGGGYTF. The CDR3 region has the DNA TGTGCCAGCATCAGCTTGGGACAGGGCCTAGGTGGTGGCTACACCTTC.

In nucleotides, the CDR3 is TGCGCCAGCAGCCAAGATTCGACAGGGGGGGTGAACGAGCAGTACTTC. The encoded protein is CASSQDSTGGVNEQYF. The chain couples TRBV4-1 to TRBJ2-7; 9 bases are a match to TRBD1. This CDR3 spans 16 amino acids. Germline lookup yields CDR1 MGHRA and CDR2 YSYEKL. J gave up 5 bases and V 0 bases, and 8 bases lay outside the gene matches.